This T cell receptor (beta chain) was observed in a study of blood T cell repertoires in COVID-19 (TCRdb year 2020). Study-level background: Samples from collaborators originated in the United States, Italy and Spain and spanned both the acute and convalescent phases of COVID-19. The prospective study material was composed of cDNA or gDNA derived from T cells, B-cell-depleted T cells, or PBMCs. Subjects who had been exposed to COVID-19, were actively infected with it, or had recovered from it provided the deeply sampled blood TCRbeta repertoires that made up the dataset. The repertoires were released in a freely available public database meant as a resource for research on the immune response to SARS-CoV-2. The samples were drawn from the first 160 participants of the ongoing ImmuneRACE study and from some 1,300 subjects provided by 6 global collaborators. The sample metadata nearly always contained a de-identified subject ID, COVID-19 status, age in years and sex. Where available, HLA class I and class II types were obtained from metadata supplied by the sample provider rather than from assay-based typing. Results the study describes overall, beyond this receptor: The quantity of clinical and demographic metadata differed by source and by participant and was supplied without curation.

From cysteine to phenylalanine, the CDR3 is 14 amino acids long. The sequence is cut down to CDR3 DNA, 42 bases in frame from base 1. V drops 3 bases and J drops 4 bases, leaving 11 bases in between. Looking up the germline V gene (reference sequence) yields CDR1 LNHDA and CDR2 SQIVND. One collaborating source in Seattle enrolled patients during active infection and followed them longitudinally through the course of disease. Whole blood was collected in K2EDTA tubes by collaborating institutions according to the institutions' own protocols. Collaborator samples were shipped for TCRbeta analysis as frozen whole blood, isolated PBMCs, or DNA extracted from either sample type. This clone came up a few times. The specificity of this receptor is unknown. Within one base of it there is no much larger clone, and no base qualities were kept. TCRbeta CDR3 regions were amplified from genomic DNA by means of the immunoSEQ Assay, a bias-controlled multiplex PCR. Regarding the original processing steps: The number of nucleated cells in each sample was estimated from the amplification of reference gene primers within the assay. To quantify the absolute abundance of each unique TCRbeta CDR3 rearrangement, sequence reads were collapsed and filtered. For each sample, productive Simpson clonality was calculated by taking the square root of Simpson's diversity index across productive rearrangements. TCRdb's version of the immuneACCESS table is confined to in-frame rearrangements and falls short of the full clone set. An unresolved V gene accounts for under half of the shortfall where checked; the remainder is of unknown origin. V and J calls and clone size are copied from that table; D and trimming were computed from the DNA. The sample table records roughly 180,000 clones; less than 85% of these occur just once. The top ten constitute around 8% of the sample.

The V gene is TRBV19 and the J gene is TRBJ2-3; there is no confident call for the D gene. This receptor was identified in a woman in her sixties with COVID-19, enrolled during active disease. Sequenced material: peripheral blood. The CDR3 amino acid sequence is: CASSMPGGADTQYF. In nucleotides, the sequence is TGTGCCAGTAGTATGCCGGGTGGCGCAGATACGCAGTATTTT. Outside the CDR3, residues come from the reference TRBV19 and TRBJ2-3 proteins, so the full variable domain is: DGGITQSPKYLFRKEGQNVTLSCEQNLNHDAMYWYRQDPGQGLRLIYYSQIVNDFQKGDIAEGYSVSREKKESFPLTVTSAQKNPTAFYLCASSMPGGADTQYFGPGTRLTVL.